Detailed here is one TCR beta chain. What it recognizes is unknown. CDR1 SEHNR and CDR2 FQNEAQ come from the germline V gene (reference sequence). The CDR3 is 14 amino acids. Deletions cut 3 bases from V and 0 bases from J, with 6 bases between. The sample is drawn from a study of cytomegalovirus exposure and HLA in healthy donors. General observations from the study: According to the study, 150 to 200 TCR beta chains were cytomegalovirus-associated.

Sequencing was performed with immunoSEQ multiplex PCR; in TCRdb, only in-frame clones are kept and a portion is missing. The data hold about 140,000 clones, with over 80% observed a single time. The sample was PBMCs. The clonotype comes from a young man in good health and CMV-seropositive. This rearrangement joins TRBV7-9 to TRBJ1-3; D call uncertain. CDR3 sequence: CASSLSISGNTIYF. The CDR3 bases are TGTGCCAGCAGCTTGTCAATCTCTGGAAACACCATATATTTT.